This T cell receptor (beta chain) emerged from a study of OX40 agonist ivuxolimab in advanced cancers. General study findings and limits: Expansion of clones was among the lowest in partial responders at 0.1-3.0 mg/kg. Low normalized T-cell clonal expansion also characterized some of the nonresponders.

Of note for this clone: The antigen is not known.

Germline V gene lookup returns CDR1 SGHNT and CDR2 YYREEE (reference sequence). J was trimmed by 4 bases and V by 4 bases; bases with no gene match: 11. The CDR3 is made up of 16 amino acids. The data were produced by immunoSEQ multiplex PCR, yet TCRdb's version contains in-frame clones alone and is incomplete. The sample records fewer than 65,000 clones, roughly 86% being singletons. Here the sequenced sample was CD4+ or CD8+ T cells sorted from blood, taken in a trial of the OX40 agonist ivuxolimab. This chain links TRBV5-4 with TRBJ2-5, with 9 bases matching TRBD2. The sequence was collected from an adult with an advanced solid tumor such as melanoma, head and neck, liver or kidney cancer. CDR3 sequence: CASSPPPAGGRETQYF. The DNA for the CDR3 is TGTGCCAGCAGCCCCCCACCAGCGGGAGGTCGAGAGACCCAGTACTTC.